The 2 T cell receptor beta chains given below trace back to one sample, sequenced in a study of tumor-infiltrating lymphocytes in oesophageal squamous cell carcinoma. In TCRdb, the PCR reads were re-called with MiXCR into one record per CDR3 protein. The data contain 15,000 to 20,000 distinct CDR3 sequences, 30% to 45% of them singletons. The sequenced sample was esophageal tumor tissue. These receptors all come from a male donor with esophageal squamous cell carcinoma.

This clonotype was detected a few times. For the CDR3, the DNA is TGTGCCAGCAGTGAAGCGGCCGATATGGGTGAGCAGTTCTTC. Its protein is CASSEAADMGEQFF. V is TRBV6-1 and J is TRBJ2-1; no reliable D call. There are 14 residues in the CDR3. Germline values: CDR1 MNHNS, CDR2 SASEGT. The V end was cut by 0 bases, the J end by 9 bases, with 12 bases between.

CDR3 region: CASSPQTSGQETQYF. CDR3 in DNA: TGTGCCAGCAGTCCCCAGACTAGCGGGCAAGAGACCCAGTACTTC. The chain joins TRBV28 to TRBJ2-1, with 10 bases fitting TRBD2. The last part of the DNA fits TRBJ2-5 better; the J call may be wrong. This CDR3 is 15 amino acids long. The germline gives CDR1 MDHEN, CDR2 SYDVKM.